The source of this TCR beta chain is a study of cytomegalovirus exposure and HLA in healthy donors. For the study at large: HLA-typed donors were the source of 82 million or so unique TCRs, which an early data release held.

Study observations and caveats: In vitro confirmation showed three CMV-associated chains to be CMV antigen specific. Likely technical artifact: a cluster of highly shared sequence variants. When analyzed later, a missense DCLRE1C variant was found to be linked to TCR beta V- and J-gene trimming.

This clone turned up a few times. Its antigen is as yet unknown. The CDR3 runs to 15 residues. Germline-derived CDR1 and CDR2 are WNHNN and SYGVQD (reference sequence). Trimming stripped 6 bases from V and 0 bases from J, with 13 bases between. 60 Vbeta and 13 Jbeta primers were used in PCR. Repertoires were generated with immunoSEQ multiplex PCR, while TCRdb's copy carries only in-frame clones and drops some. Of 150,000 to 200,000 clones in the sample, less than 90% are singletons; the top ten hold around 1.4%. Sequencing was performed on PBMCs. The TCR was taken from a girl between 5 and 17 years old in good health and CMV-seropositive. The V call is TRBV10-1, the J call TRBJ2-3; no definite D call. The CDR3 spells CASREDKYSTDTQYF. DNA of the CDR3: TGCGCCAGCAGGGAAGACAAGTATAGCACAGATACGCAGTATTTT.